This is a list of T cell receptor beta chains from one sample in a study of shared clonotypes between healthy human individuals. Measured with immunoSEQ multiplex PCR; TCRdb has only the in-frame clones, and not every one. The table shows 2.3 million or so clones, with over 90% occurring only once. Sequencing was performed on naive CD4+ T cells from PBMCs. These receptors originate from a man aged 18 to 35 in good health. Some clones in this sample may be carry-over from other donors' samples. Both conserved end residues are part of each CDR3. The D gene is left open where the match is weak. Size values are once, few and many counts, or a class for expanded clones, and some rows have none.

V gene	clone size	D gene	J gene	CDR3 DNA	CDR3 protein
TRBV10-1	-	-	TRBJ2-7	TGCGCCAGCAGTGAGGGGCTCGGCGCCTACGAGCAGTACTTC	CASSEGLGAYEQYF
TRBV9	-	-	TRBJ2-7	TGTGCCAGCAGCCCAAGAGGGGTAGACTACGAGCAGTACTTC	CASSPRGVDYEQYF
TRBV6-1	-	-	TRBJ2-4	TGTGCCAGCACCTTCAGGGATGTAGCCAAAAACATTCAGTACTTC	CASTFRDVAKNIQYF
TRBV2	-	-	TRBJ2-7	TGTGCCAGCAGTGAAGCGTCGGGCACCCCTAGCTTC	CASSEASGTPSF
TRBV7-6	once	-	TRBJ2-2	TGTGCCAGCAGCTTAGCGGGACCGAACACCGGGGAGCTGTTTTTT	CASSLAGPNTGELFF
TRBV5-1	-	TRBD1	TRBJ2-7	TGCGCCAGCAGCTTGGCCCCAGGGGGCGACGAGCAGTACTTC	CASSLAPGGDEQYF
TRBV28	-	-	TRBJ1-2	TGTGCCAGCAGTTTACCTGCTCCGGGTGGCTACACCTTC	CASSLPAPGGYTF
TRBV6-5	-	-	TRBJ1-6	TGTGCCAGCAGTTATGGCAGGCCCAATTGGCCCCTCCACTTT	CASSYGRPNWPLHF
TRBV30	-	TRBD1	TRBJ2-7	TGTGCCTGGGTAAGACAGGGATCGAGCTACGAGCAGTACTTC	CAWVRQGSSYEQYF
TRBV6-5	-	TRBD1	TRBJ2-7	TGTGCCAGCAGTTGGGCGGGACAGGGCTACGAGCAGTACTTC	CASSWAGQGYEQYF
TRBV7-7	-	TRBD2	TRBJ2-1	TGTGCCAGCAGCTTAGTAGCGGGTGAATCCTCTGACGAGCAGTTCTTC	CASSLVAGESSDEQFF
TRBV2	-	-	TRBJ1-3	TGTGCCAGCGAGGGGTACTCCTCTGGAAACACCATATATTTT	CASEGYSSGNTIYF
TRBV30	-	-	TRBJ1-2	TGTGCCTGGAGCCGCGTAGGGAGGCCGAGCTATGGCTACACCTTC	CAWSRVGRPSYGYTF
TRBV6-5	-	-	TRBJ1-4	TGTGCCAGCAGTTCCACCCCGCGGGCCACTAATGAAAAACTGTTTTTT	CASSSTPRATNEKLFF
TRBV5-4	-	-	TRBJ2-5	TGTGCCAGCAGCTTGGGGTTTGGGAGCCAAGAGACCCAGTACTTC	CASSLGFGSQETQYF
TRBV4-1	-	-	TRBJ1-5	TGCGCCAGCAGCCCCCCGGGGGGGCTTCAGCCCCAGCATTTT	CASSPPGGLQPQHF
TRBV11-2	-	-	TRBJ1-4	TGTGCCAGCAGCTTAGGACGGGGACTAGTTGCAACTAATGAAAAACTGTTTTTT	CASSLGRGLVATNEKLFF
TRBV5-1	-	-	TRBJ2-2	TGCGCCAGCAGCCAGACGGCGGGTGTCGGCACCGGGGAGCTGTTTTTT	CASSQTAGVGTGELFF
TRBV6-1	-	TRBD2	TRBJ2-7	TGTGCCAGCATCCAGACTAGCGGGAGGACCTACGAGCAGTACTTC	CASIQTSGRTYEQYF
TRBV4-1	-	-	TRBJ1-5	TGCGCCAGCAGCCAAGGATACAATCAGCCCCAGCATTTT	CASSQGYNQPQHF
TRBV7-8	-	TRBD2	TRBJ2-7	TGTGCCAGCAGCCTAGCGGGAGGGCCTCTCGAGCAGTACTTC	CASSLAGGPLEQYF
TRBV28	-	TRBD2	TRBJ2-3	TGTGCCAGCAGTCCTAGCGGGGGAAGCACAGATACGCAGTATTTT	CASSPSGGSTDTQYF
TRBV7-9	-	-	TRBJ2-1	TGTGCCAGCAGCTTAAGGGGAGGGGGCACCTACAATGAGCAGTTCTTC	CASSLRGGGTYNEQFF
TRBV5-1	-	TRBD2	TRBJ2-1	TGCGCCAGCAGTACTACCCCCGGGACTACTTATAATGAGCAGTTCTTC	CASSTTPGTTYNEQFF
TRBV19	-	TRBD1	TRBJ1-3	TGTGCCAGTAGTAACGTACAGGGGCCCTCTGGAAACACCATATATTTT	CASSNVQGPSGNTIYF
TRBV5-1	-	-	TRBJ1-1	TGCGCCAGCACGCGTGGCGGAACCGAGGACACTGAAGCTTTCTTT	CASTRGGTEDTEAFF
TRBV7-9	-	-	TRBJ1-4	TGTGCCAGCAGCTTAAGAACAGGCTGGGGTGAAAAACTGTTTTTT	CASSLRTGWGEKLFF
TRBV6-1	-	-	TRBJ2-7	TGTGCCACCCAACGTATCTTTCAAGAGGACTACGAGCAGTACTTC	CATQRIFQEDYEQYF
TRBV2	-	TRBD2	TRBJ2-1	TGTGCCAGCAGTGGTACTAGCGGGAGGGTGGGGGAGCAGTTCTTC	CASSGTSGRVGEQFF
TRBV4-1	-	-	TRBJ2-3	TGCGCCAGCAGCCAAGATCGGGGGACTGTAGATACGCAGTATTTT	CASSQDRGTVDTQYF
TRBV29-1	once	-	TRBJ2-3	TGCAGCGTTGAAGGGTTTAGGTCTAGCACAGATACGCAGTATTTT	CSVEGFRSSTDTQYF
TRBV9	-	-	TRBJ2-2	TGTGCCAGCAGCGTAGGAACAGGATTAAACACCGGGGAGCTGTTTTTT	CASSVGTGLNTGELFF
TRBV19	-	TRBD2	TRBJ2-5	TGTGCCAGTAGTATTGACCGCCGGGGAGGGGTTGGAGAGACCCAGTACTTC	CASSIDRRGGVGETQYF
TRBV6-4	-	-	TRBJ2-6	TGTGCCAGCAGCCCTAAGGGCTCTGGGGCCAACGTCCTGACTTTC	CASSPKGSGANVLTF
TRBV5-8	-	TRBD2	TRBJ2-3	TGTGCCAGCAGCTTAGGGACTAGCGGGAGGGCCGGAGATACGCAGTATTTT	CASSLGTSGRAGDTQYF
TRBV5-1	once	TRBD2	TRBJ2-5	TGCGCCAGCAGCCTCAGGCGTTTTAGCGGGCAGCATCAAGAGACCCAGTACTTC	CASSLRRFSGQHQETQYF
TRBV5-4	-	-	TRBJ1-1	TGTGCCAGCAGCTTGGTGGGGGTCAGTACTGAAGCTTTCTTT	CASSLVGVSTEAFF